This T cell receptor (beta chain) was sequenced in a study of cytomegalovirus exposure and HLA in healthy donors. Study conclusions and caveats: The authors excluded some V segments, including TRBV6-2 and TRBV6-3, as indistinguishable. The later analysis indicated that the majority of CMV-associated TCR beta chains appeared HLA-restricted. Presence/absence analysis assumed near-uniform sequencing depth across donors.

The primer mix had 60 Vbeta and 13 Jbeta primers. Some clones are missing from TCRdb's copy, which holds only in-frame ones; the method was immunoSEQ multiplex PCR. Of under 200,000 clones in the sample, about 83% were seen once. Note on this clone: The antigen remains unidentified.

Germline trimming cut 8 bases from V and 9 bases from J; bases unmatched to any gene: 7. This CDR3 is built from 12 residues. Per the germline V gene, CDR1 is MNHNS and CDR2 is SASEGT. This clonotype was sampled from a woman in her thirties in good health and CMV-seronegative. Sequenced: PBMCs. The rearrangement joins TRBV6-1 to TRBJ2-1, with 7 bases fitting TRBD2. This CDR3 reads CASYLSGAEQFF. DNA for the CDR3: TGTGCCAGCTACTTGAGCGGGGCTGAGCAGTTCTTC.